Following are 9 T cell receptor beta chains from one sample sequenced in a study of blood T cell repertoires in COVID-19. Clones were sequenced by immunoSEQ multiplex PCR, and TCRdb holds only the in-frame ones, with some missing. The sample holds about 350,000 clones, under 95% seen once. The sample was peripheral blood. The receptor source for this set is a woman aged 18-30 years who had recovered from COVID-19.

The chain has TRBV24-1 and TRBJ1-2; D is perhaps TRBD1 (5 bases). Deletions cut 4 bases from V and 0 bases from J, with 17 bases between. This CDR3 is 17 amino acids long. Germline lookup yields CDR1 KGHDR and CDR2 SFDVKD. CDR3 sequence (DNA): TGTGCCACCAGTGACACGGCGCAGGCGACAGCTAACTATGGCTACACCTTC. Translation gives CATSDTAQATANYGYTF.

The chain has TRBV12-5 and TRBJ2-3; TRBD1 is a possible D gene (6 bases). CDR3 length: 13 amino acids. Per the germline V gene, CDR1 is LGHNT and CDR2 is FRNRAP. The ends were cut back, 10 bases at V and 3 bases at J, with 14 bases in the middle. For the CDR3, the DNA is TGTGCTACCGGGGTAGGGGGTACAGATACGCAGTATTTT. Translated, it gives CATGVGGTDTQYF. Drawing the rest from reference TRBV12-5 and TRBJ2-3, the complete variable domain is DARVTQTPRHKVTEMGQEVTMRCQPILGHNTVFWYRQTMMQGLELLAYFRNRAPLDDSGMPKDRFSAEMPDATLATLKIQPSEPRDSAVYFCATGVGGTDTQYFGPGTRLTVL.

This chain joins TRBV7-6 and TRBJ2-7, with TRBD2 identical over 14 bases. V was clipped by 5 bases and J by 4 bases; unmatched bases: 4. Per germline, CDR1 SGHVS and CDR2 FNYEAQ. The CDR3 is 15 residues long. CDR3 sequence (DNA): TGTGCCAGCAGCCATTGGACTAGCGGGAGGTACGAGCAGTACGTC. This encodes CASSHWTSGRYEQYV.

This clone was detected only once. V gene TRBV2 combines with J gene TRBJ2-7; possibly TRBD1 for D (6 bases). The germline V and J ends were trimmed by 6 bases and 1 base, with 13 bases remaining between them. Germline V gene lookup returns CDR1 SNHLY and CDR2 FYNNEI. The CDR3 runs to 14 residues. This CDR3 is CASSRGTFSYEQYV. CDR3 DNA sequence: TGTGCCAGCAGCCGAGGGACATTTTCCTACGAGCAGTACGTC.

This rearrangement joins TRBV7-2 to TRBJ2-7; 7 bases match TRBD2. CDR3 size: 13 residues. Germline CDR1 and CDR2: SGHTA and FQGNSA. V gave up 3 bases and J gave up 4 bases; unmatched junction bases: 3. The CDR3: CASSFSRGYEQYV. In DNA, the CDR3 is TGTGCCAGCAGCTTCTCGCGGGGGTACGAGCAGTACGTC.

The chain uses TRBV29-1 and TRBJ1-2, with D uncertain. V shed 4 bases and J shed 2 bases, with 8 bases lying between them. The CDR3 consists of 12 residues. Germline V gene data show CDR1 as SQVTM and CDR2 as ANQGSEA. The CDR3 here is CSVGLTNYGYTF. The CDR3 DNA reads TGCAGCGTTGGACTCACAAACTATGGCTACACCTTC.

The V gene is TRBV29-1, the J gene TRBJ1-4; unclear D gene. Germline loops: CDR1 SQVTM, CDR2 ANQGSEA. With 0 bases removed from V and 0 bases from J, the gap between germline ends came to 8 bases. This CDR3 has 15 amino acids. The CDR3 nucleotides are TGCAGCGTTGAAGACAGGCACACAACTAATGAAAAACTGTTTTTT. Its translation: CSVEDRHTTNEKLFF.

In this sample, this clone turned up once. The rearrangement uses TRBV5-5 and TRBJ1-4, with D tentatively TRBD1 (6 bases). The CDR3 loop spans 16 amino acids. Germline loops: CDR1 SGHKS, CDR2 YYEKEE (reference sequence). Trimming took 4 bases from V and 3 from J, leaving 16 bases between them. The CDR3 DNA reads TGTGCCAGCAGCCACGGGACCGGGACATCTAATGAAAAACTGTTTTTT. This gives the protein CASSHGTGTSNEKLFF.

This chain connects TRBV27 to TRBJ2-7; 16 nucleotides agree with TRBD2. Germline trimming cut 2 bases from V and 5 bases from J; bases unmatched to any gene: 12. Germline CDR1 and CDR2: MNHEY and SMNVEV (reference sequence). This CDR3 is built from 19 residues. CDR3: CASSLEGLAGGPSIHEQYV. CDR3 nucleotide sequence: TGTGCCAGCAGTTTAGAGGGACTAGCGGGAGGGCCCTCGATCCACGAGCAGTACGTC.